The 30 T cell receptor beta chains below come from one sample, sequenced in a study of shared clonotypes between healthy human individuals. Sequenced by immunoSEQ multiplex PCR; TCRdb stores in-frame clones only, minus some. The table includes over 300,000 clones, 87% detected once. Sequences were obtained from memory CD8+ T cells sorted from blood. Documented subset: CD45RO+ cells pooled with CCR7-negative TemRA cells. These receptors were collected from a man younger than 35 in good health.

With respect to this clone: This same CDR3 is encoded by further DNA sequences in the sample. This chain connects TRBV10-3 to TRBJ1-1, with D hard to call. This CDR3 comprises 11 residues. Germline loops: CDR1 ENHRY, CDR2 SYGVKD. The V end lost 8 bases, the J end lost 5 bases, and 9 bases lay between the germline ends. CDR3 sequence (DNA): TGTGCCATCTCACCGGGGACTGAAGCTTTCTTT. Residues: CAISPGTEAFF.

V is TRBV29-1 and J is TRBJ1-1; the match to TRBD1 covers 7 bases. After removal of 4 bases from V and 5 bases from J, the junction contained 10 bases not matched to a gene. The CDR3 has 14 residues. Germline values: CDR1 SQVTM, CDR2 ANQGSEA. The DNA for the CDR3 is TGCAGCGTTGCGGGAGACAGGGTGGGTACTGAAGCTTTCTTT. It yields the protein CSVAGDRVGTEAFF.

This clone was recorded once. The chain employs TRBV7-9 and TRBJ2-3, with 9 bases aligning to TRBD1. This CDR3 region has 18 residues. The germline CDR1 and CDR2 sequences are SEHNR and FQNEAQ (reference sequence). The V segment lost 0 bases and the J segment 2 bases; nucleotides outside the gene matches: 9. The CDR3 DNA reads TGTGCCAGCAGCTTAGCACAAGGCACAGGGGGCGACACAGATACGCAGTATTTT. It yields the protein CASSLAQGTGGDTDTQYF.

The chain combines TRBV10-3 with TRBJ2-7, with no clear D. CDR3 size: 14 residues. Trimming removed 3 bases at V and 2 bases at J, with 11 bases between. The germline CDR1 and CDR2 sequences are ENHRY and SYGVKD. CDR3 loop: CAISDPGRPYEQYF. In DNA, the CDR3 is TGTGCCATCAGTGACCCGGGCAGGCCCTACGAGCAGTACTTC.

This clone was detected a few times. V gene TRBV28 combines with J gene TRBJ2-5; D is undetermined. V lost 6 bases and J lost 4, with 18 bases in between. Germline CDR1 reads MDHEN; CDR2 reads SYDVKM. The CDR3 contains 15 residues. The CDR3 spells CASRQEPGRSETQYF. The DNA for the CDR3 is TGTGCCAGCAGACAAGAACCGGGCAGGTCAGAGACCCAGTACTTC.

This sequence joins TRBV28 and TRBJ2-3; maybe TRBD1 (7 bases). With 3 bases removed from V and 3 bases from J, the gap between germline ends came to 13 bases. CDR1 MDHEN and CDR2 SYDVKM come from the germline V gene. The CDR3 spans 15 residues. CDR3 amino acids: CASSLEGAMTDTQYF. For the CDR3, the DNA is TGTGCCAGCAGTTTGGAGGGGGCGATGACAGATACGCAGTATTTT. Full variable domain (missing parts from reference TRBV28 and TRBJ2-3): DVKVTQSSRYLVKRTGEKVFLECVQDMDHENMFWYRQDPGLGLRLIYFSYDVKMKEKGDIPEGYSVSREKKERFSLILESASTNQTSMYLCASSLEGAMTDTQYFGPGTRLTVL.

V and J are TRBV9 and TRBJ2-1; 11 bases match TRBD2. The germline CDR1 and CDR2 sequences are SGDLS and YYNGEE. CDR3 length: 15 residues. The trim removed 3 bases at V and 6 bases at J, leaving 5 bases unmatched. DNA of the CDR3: TGTGCCAGCAGCGCATCGGGACTAGCGGTCAATGAGCAGTTCTTC. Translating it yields CASSASGLAVNEQFF.

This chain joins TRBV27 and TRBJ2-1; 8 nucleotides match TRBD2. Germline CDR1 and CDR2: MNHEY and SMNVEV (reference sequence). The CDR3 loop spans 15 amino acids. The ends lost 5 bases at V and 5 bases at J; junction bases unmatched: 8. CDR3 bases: TGTGCCAGCAGTCCAGTAGCGGGGTACCACAATGAGCAGTTCTTC. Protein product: CASSPVAGYHNEQFF.

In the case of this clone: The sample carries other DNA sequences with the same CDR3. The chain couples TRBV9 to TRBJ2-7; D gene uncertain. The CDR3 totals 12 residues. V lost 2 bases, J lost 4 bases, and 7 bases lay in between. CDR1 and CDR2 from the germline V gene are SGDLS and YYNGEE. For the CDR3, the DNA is TGTGCCAGCAGCGTGGACGGATACGAGCAGTACTTC. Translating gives CASSVDGYEQYF.

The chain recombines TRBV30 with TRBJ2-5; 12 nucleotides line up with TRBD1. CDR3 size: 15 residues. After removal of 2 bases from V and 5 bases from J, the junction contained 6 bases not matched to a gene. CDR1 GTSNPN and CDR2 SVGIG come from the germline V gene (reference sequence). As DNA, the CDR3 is TGTGCCTGGAGTCTGGGACAGGGGGCGCGGGAGACCCAGTACTTC. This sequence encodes CAWSLGQGARETQYF.

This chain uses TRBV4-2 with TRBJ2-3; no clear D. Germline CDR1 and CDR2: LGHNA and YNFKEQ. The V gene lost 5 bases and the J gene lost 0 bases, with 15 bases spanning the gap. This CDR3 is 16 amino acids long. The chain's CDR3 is CASSARRLGSTDTQYF. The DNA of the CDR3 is TGTGCCAGCAGCGCCCGTCGACTCGGTAGCACAGATACGCAGTATTTT.

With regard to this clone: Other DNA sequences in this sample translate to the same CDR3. The DNA of the CDR3 is TGTGCCAGCAGCCAGCAGGGGCCGAACGAGCAGTACTTC. This sequence encodes CASSQQGPNEQYF. The chain recombines TRBV27 with TRBJ2-7; D perhaps matches TRBD1 (6 bases). CDR1 and CDR2 from the germline V gene are MNHEY and SMNVEV (reference sequence). The CDR3 is made up of 13 amino acids. Trimming took 6 bases from V and 5 from J, leaving 14 bases between them.

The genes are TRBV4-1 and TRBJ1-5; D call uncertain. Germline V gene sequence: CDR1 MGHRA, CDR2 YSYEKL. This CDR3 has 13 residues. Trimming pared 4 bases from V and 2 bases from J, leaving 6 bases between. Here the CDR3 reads CASSLWGNQPQHF. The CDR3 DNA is TGCGCCAGCAGCCTTTGGGGCAATCAGCCCCAGCATTTT.

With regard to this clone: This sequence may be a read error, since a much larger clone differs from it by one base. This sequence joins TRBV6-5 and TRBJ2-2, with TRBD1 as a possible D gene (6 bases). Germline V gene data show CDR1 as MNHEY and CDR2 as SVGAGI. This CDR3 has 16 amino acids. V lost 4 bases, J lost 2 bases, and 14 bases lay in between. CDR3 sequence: CASSLGGVVNTGELFF. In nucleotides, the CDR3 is TGTGCCAGCAGTTTAGGGGGTGTTGTAAACACCGGGGAGCTGTTTTTT.

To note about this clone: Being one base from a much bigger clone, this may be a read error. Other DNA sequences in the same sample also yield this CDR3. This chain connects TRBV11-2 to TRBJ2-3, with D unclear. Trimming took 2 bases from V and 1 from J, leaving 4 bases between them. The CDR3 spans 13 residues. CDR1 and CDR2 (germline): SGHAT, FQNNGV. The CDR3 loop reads CASSLWGTDTQYF. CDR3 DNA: TGTGCCAGCAGCTTATGGGGCACAGATACGCAGTATTTT.

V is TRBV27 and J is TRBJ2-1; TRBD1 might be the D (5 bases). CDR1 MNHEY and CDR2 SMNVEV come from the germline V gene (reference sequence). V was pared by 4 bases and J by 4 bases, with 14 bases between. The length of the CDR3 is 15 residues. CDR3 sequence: CASSSGHFSYNEQFF. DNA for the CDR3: TGTGCCAGCAGTTCCGGACACTTTTCATACAATGAGCAGTTCTTC.

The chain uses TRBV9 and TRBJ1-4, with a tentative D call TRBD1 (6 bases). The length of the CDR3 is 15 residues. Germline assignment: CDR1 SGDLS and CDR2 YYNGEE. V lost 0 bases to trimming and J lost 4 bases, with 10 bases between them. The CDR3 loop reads CASSVVPGVNEKLFF. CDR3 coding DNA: TGTGCCAGCAGCGTAGTCCCAGGGGTTAATGAAAAACTGTTTTTT.

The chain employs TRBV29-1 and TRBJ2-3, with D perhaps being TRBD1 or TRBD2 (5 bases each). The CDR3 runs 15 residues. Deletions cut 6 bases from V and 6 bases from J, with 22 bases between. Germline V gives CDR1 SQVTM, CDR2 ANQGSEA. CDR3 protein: CSVPVPGPGPDTQYF. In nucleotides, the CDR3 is TGCAGCGTCCCCGTCCCGGGGCCTGGTCCCGATACGCAGTATTTT.

This chain's CDR3 is CAWSPGSHGYTF. The CDR3 coding sequence is TGTGCCTGGAGTCCGGGAAGCCATGGCTACACCTTC. The rearrangement uses TRBV30 and TRBJ1-2; no clear D. The germline CDR1 and CDR2 sequences are GTSNPN and SVGIG (reference sequence). This CDR3 contains 12 residues. Trimming shortened V by 2 bases and J by 6 bases, and 10 bases separated the two germline ends.

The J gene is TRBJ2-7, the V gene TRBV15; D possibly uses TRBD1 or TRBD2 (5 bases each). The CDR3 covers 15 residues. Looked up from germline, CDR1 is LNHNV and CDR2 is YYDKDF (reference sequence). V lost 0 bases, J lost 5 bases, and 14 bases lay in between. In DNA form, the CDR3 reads TGTGCCACCAGCAGAGATTTGGAAGGGACCCACGAGCAGTACTTC. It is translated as CATSRDLEGTHEQYF.

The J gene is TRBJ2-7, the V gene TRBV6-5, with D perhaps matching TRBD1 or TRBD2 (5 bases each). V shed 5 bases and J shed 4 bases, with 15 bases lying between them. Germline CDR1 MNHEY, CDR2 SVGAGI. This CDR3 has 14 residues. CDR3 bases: TGTGCCAGCAGTCAAGCTTGGGACGGATACGAGCAGTACTTC. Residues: CASSQAWDGYEQYF.

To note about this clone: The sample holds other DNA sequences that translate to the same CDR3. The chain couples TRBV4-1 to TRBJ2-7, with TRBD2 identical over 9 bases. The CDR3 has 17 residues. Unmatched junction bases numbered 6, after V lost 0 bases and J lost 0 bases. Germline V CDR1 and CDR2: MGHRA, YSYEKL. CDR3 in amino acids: CASSQEGLAGSSYEQYF. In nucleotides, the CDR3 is TGCGCCAGCAGCCAAGAAGGTCTAGCGGGATCCTCCTACGAGCAGTACTTC.

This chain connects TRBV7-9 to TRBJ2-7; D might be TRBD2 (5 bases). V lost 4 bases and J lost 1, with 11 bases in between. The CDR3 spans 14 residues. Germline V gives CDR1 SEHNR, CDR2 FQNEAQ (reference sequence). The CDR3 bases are TGTGCCAGCAGCTCGACCGGGATATCCTACGAGCAGTACTTC. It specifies CASSSTGISYEQYF.

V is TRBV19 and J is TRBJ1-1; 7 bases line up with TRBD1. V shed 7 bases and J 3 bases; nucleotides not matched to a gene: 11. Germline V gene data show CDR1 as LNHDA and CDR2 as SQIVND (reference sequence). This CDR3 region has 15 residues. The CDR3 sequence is CASTPQGVLDTEAFF. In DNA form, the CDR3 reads TGTGCCAGTACTCCCCAGGGGGTTCTGGACACTGAAGCTTTCTTT. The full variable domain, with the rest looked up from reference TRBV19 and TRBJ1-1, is DGGITQSPKYLFRKEGQNVTLSCEQNLNHDAMYWYRQDPGQGLRLIYYSQIVNDFQKGDIAEGYSVSREKKESFPLTVTSAQKNPTAFYLCASTPQGVLDTEAFFGQGTRLTVV.

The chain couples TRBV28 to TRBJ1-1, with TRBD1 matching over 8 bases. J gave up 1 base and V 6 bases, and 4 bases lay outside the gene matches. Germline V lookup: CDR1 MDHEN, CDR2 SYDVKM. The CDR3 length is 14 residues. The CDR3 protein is CASRPTGENTEAFF. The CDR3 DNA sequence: TGTGCCAGCAGGCCGACAGGGGAGAACACTGAAGCTTTCTTT.

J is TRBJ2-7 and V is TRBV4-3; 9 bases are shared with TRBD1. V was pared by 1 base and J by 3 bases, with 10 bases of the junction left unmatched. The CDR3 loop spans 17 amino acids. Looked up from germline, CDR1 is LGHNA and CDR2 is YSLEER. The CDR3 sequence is CASSQGQRRDRDYEQYF. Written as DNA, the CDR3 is TGCGCCAGCAGCCAAGGCCAGCGCCGGGACAGGGACTACGAGCAGTACTTC.

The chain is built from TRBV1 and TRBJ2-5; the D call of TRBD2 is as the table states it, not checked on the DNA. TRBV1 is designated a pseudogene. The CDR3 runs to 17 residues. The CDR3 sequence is CTSSHRIAGGPSETQYF. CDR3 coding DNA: TGCACCAGCAGCCATCGCATAGCGGGAGGGCCGTCCGAGACCCAGTACTTC.

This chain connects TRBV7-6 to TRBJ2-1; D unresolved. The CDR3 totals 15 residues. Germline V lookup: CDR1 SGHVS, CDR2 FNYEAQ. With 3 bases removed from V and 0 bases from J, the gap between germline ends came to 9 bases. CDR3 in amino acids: CASSFLAFSYNEQFF. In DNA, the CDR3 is TGTGCCAGCAGCTTTTTAGCATTCTCCTACAATGAGCAGTTCTTC. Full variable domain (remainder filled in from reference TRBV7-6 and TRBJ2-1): GAGVSQSPRYKVTKRGQDVALRCDPISGHVSLYWYRQALGQGPEFLTYFNYEAQQDKSGLPNDRFSAERPEGSISTLTIQRTEQRDSAMYRCASSFLAFSYNEQFFGPGTRLTVL.

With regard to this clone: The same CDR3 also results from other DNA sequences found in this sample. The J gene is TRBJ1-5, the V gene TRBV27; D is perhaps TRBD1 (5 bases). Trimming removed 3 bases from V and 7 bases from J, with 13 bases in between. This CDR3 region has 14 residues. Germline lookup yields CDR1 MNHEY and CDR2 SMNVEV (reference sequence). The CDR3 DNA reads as TGTGCCAGCAGTTTGCAGGGAGAAGGCCAGCCCCAGCATTTT. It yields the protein CASSLQGEGQPQHF.

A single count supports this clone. Here the CDR3 reads CASSSTPWGGEYEQYF. DNA of the CDR3: TGTGCCAGCAGTTCCACACCCTGGGGGGGCGAGTACGAGCAGTACTTC. The V and J genes are TRBV28 and TRBJ2-7, with a tentative D call TRBD2 (7 bases). Germline V gene lookup returns CDR1 MDHEN and CDR2 SYDVKM. Trimming stripped 4 bases from V and 4 bases from J, with 20 bases between. This CDR3 contains 16 residues. The full variable domain, completed using reference TRBV28 and TRBJ2-7, is DVKVTQSSRYLVKRTGEKVFLECVQDMDHENMFWYRQDPGLGLRLIYFSYDVKMKEKGDIPEGYSVSREKKERFSLILESASTNQTSMYLCASSSTPWGGEYEQYFGPGTRLTVT.